The 32 T cell receptor beta chains reported below all come from one sample, sequenced in a study of cytomegalovirus exposure and HLA in healthy donors. The table came from immunoSEQ multiplex PCR; TCRdb's copy has only in-frame clones and leaves some out. The sample holds tens of thousands of clones, roughly 95% seen once. Sequencing was carried out using PBMCs. These receptors all stem from a man aged 18-30 years in good health and CMV-seropositive.

The CDR3 DNA is TGTGCCAGCAGCCGACAGAGAACCTACGAGCAGTACTTC. This gives the protein CASSRQRTYEQYF. The rearrangement links TRBV5-5 to TRBJ2-7, with D possibly matching TRBD1 (5 bases). Germline values: CDR1 SGHKS, CDR2 YYEKEE (reference sequence). With 4 bases removed from V and 2 bases from J, the gap between germline ends came to 10 bases. CDR3 length: 13 amino acids.

The rearrangement uses TRBV19 and TRBJ1-2; 7 bases map to TRBD1. The trim removed 3 bases at V and 4 bases at J, leaving 5 bases unmatched. Germline CDR1 is LNHDA and CDR2 is SQIVND (reference sequence). The CDR3 runs 14 residues. The DNA for the CDR3 is TGTGCCAGTAGTATGGACAGGCAGGGCTATGGCTACACCTTC. Encoded protein: CASSMDRQGYGYTF.

The chain combines TRBV9 with TRBJ1-1; 8 positions agree with TRBD1. V trimming: 0 bases; J trimming: 1 base; junction bases outside the gene matches: 2. Germline V lookup: CDR1 SGDLS, CDR2 YYNGEE. The CDR3 covers 15 residues. The CDR3 reads CASSVGTGTNTEAFF. CDR3 DNA sequence: TGTGCCAGCAGCGTAGGGACAGGGACGAACACTGAAGCTTTCTTT. Filled out from reference TRBV9 and TRBJ1-1, the complete variable domain reads DSGVTQTPKHLITATGQRVTLRCSPRSGDLSVYWYQQSLDQGLQFLIQYYNGEERAKGNILERFSAQQFPDLHSELNLSSLELGDSALYFCASSVGTGTNTEAFFGQGTRLTVV.

Comment on this clone: A junction boundary mismatches the germline segment, possibly from a read error. The genes are TRBV13 and TRBJ2-1; 7 positions match TRBD2. CDR3 length: 15 residues. Germline CDR1 PRHDT, CDR2 FYEKMQ (reference sequence). The CDR3 nucleotides are TGTGCCAGCAGCCTAGGCGGGAGCTCCTACAATGAGCAGTTCTTC. Protein: CASSLGGSSYNEQFF.

The genes are TRBV11-3 and TRBJ1-1; TRBD1 is a possible D gene (5 bases). CDR1 is SGHNT and CDR2 is YENEEA in the germline V gene. V lost 4 bases, J lost 5 bases, and 8 bases lay in between. The CDR3 length is 12 residues. CDR3 nucleotide sequence: TGTGCCAGCAGCTGGGGGAGGACTGAAGCTTTCTTT. Encoded protein: CASSWGRTEAFF.

This chain joins TRBV5-1 and TRBJ1-4; 9 nucleotides match TRBD1. The germline gives CDR1 SGHRS, CDR2 YFSETQ. V was clipped by 6 bases and J by 6 bases; unmatched bases: 3. The CDR3 runs 13 residues. The CDR3 sequence: CASTRTGDEKLFF. CDR3 DNA sequence: TGCGCCAGCACCAGGACAGGGGATGAAAAACTGTTTTTT.

The chain recombines TRBV29-1 with TRBJ1-1; D gene unclear. The length of the CDR3 is 14 residues. Germline V gives CDR1 SQVTM, CDR2 ANQGSEA. V dropped 4 bases and J dropped 0 bases, with 12 bases sitting between them. The CDR3 protein is CSVAPQAVNTEAFF. The CDR3 DNA reads as TGCAGCGTTGCGCCGCAGGCCGTGAACACTGAAGCTTTCTTT. The full variable domain, in which reference TRBV29-1 and TRBJ1-1 provide the parts outside the CDR3, is SAVISQKPSRDICQRGTSLTIQCQVDSQVTMMFWYRQQPGQSLTLIATANQGSEATYESGFVIDKFPISRPNLTFSTLTVSNMSPEDSSIYLCSVAPQAVNTEAFFGQGTRLTVV.

This chain joins TRBV4-1 and TRBJ2-3; D is possibly TRBD1 (5 bases). The CDR3 runs 14 residues. CDR1 is MGHRA, CDR2 YSYEKL, per germline. The V end lost 3 bases, the J end lost 0 bases, and 7 bases lay between the germline ends. The CDR3 region is CASSQTASTDTQYF. Written as DNA, the CDR3 is TGCGCCAGCAGCCAGACAGCCAGCACAGATACGCAGTATTTT.

The chain employs TRBV19 and TRBJ2-1; 9 nucleotides line up with TRBD2. V gave up 5 bases and J gave up 5 bases; unmatched junction bases: 7. The CDR3 is made up of 15 amino acids. Germline CDR1 is LNHDA and CDR2 is SQIVND (reference sequence). CDR3 nucleotide sequence: TGTGCCAGTAGTCAACAAGCTAGCGGGAACAATGAGCAGTTCTTC. The encoded protein is CASSQQASGNNEQFF.

The chain links TRBV30 to TRBJ2-1, with 8 positions matching TRBD2. The V gene's germline CDR1 is GTSNPN and CDR2 SVGIG (reference sequence). After removal of 1 base from V and 10 bases from J, the junction contained 6 bases not matched to a gene. The CDR3 spans 13 residues. CDR3: CAWSDVLAGEQFF. The CDR3 bases are TGTGCCTGGAGTGACGTGCTAGCGGGCGAGCAGTTCTTC.

V and J are TRBV9 and TRBJ2-5; possibly TRBD1 for D (5 bases). Trimming stripped 2 bases from V and 2 bases from J, with 13 bases between. Germline values: CDR1 SGDLS, CDR2 YYNGEE. The length of the CDR3 is 15 residues. DNA of the CDR3: TGTGCCAGCAGCGTCGCGTTAGGGGTTCAAGAGACCCAGTACTTC. As protein: CASSVALGVQETQYF.

V gene TRBV2 combines with J gene TRBJ2-7; 9 nucleotides align to TRBD2. The germline V gene has CDR1 SNHLY and CDR2 FYNNEI. CDR3 length: 14 residues. V was clipped by 1 base and J by 7 bases; unmatched bases: 5. CDR3: CASSEDILAGEQYF. The CDR3, as DNA: TGTGCCAGCAGTGAAGACATCCTAGCGGGGGAGCAGTACTTC.

This sequence joins TRBV7-8 and TRBJ1-2, with D possibly TRBD1 on 5 matching bases. CDR3 length equals 13 residues. V was pared by 7 bases and J by 8 bases, with 17 bases between. Germline lookup yields CDR1 SGHVS and CDR2 FQNEAQ. The DNA for the CDR3 is TGTGCCAGCAATCCGGGGGGGGGATTGGGCTACACCTTC. It specifies CASNPGGGLGYTF. Supplemented by reference TRBV7-8 and TRBJ1-2, the full variable domain reads GAGVSQSPRYKVAKRGQDVALRCDPISGHVSLFWYQQALGQGPEFLTYFQNEAQLDKSGLPSDRFFAERPEGSVSTLKIQRTQQEDSAVYLCASNPGGGLGYTFGSGTRLTVV.

This clone is a singleton in its sample. The chain combines TRBV19 with TRBJ2-6; D uncertain. The length of the CDR3 is 16 residues. Germline CDR1 is LNHDA and CDR2 is SQIVND (reference sequence). V was trimmed by 8 bases and J by 0 bases, leaving 14 bases between them. The CDR3 region has the DNA TGTGCCAGTTGTTCCTTGGCCCGCTCTGGGGCCAACGTCCTGACTTTC. As protein: CASCSLARSGANVLTF.

The chain joins TRBV29-1 to TRBJ2-2, with 14 nucleotides matching TRBD2. Germline CDR1 SQVTM, CDR2 ANQGSEA. The J segment lost 6 bases and the V segment lost 2 bases, leaving 5 bases of the junction unmatched. The CDR3 contains 16 residues. The CDR3 loop reads CSVETRTSGRSGELFF. CDR3 DNA sequence: TGCAGCGTTGAAACGAGGACTAGCGGGAGGTCCGGGGAGCTGTTTTTT.

V and J are TRBV11-2 and TRBJ2-3, with D hard to call. V was shortened by 4 bases and J by 5 bases, with 13 bases between the two germline ends. Germline lookup yields CDR1 SGHAT and CDR2 FQNNGV. CDR3 length: 14 residues. The CDR3 here is CASSSFERGDTQYF. CDR3 DNA sequence: TGTGCCAGCAGCTCCTTCGAGAGAGGAGATACGCAGTATTTT.

The rearrangement uses TRBV18 and TRBJ2-3; D is undetermined. There are 14 residues in the CDR3. The ends were cut back, 3 bases at V and 2 bases at J, with 9 bases in the middle. Germline CDR1 KGHSH, CDR2 LQKENI. CDR3 region: CASSPRSITDTQYF. The CDR3 coding sequence is TGTGCCAGCTCACCGCGCTCTATCACAGATACGCAGTATTTT.

The genes are TRBV7-2 and TRBJ2-1; perhaps TRBD1 as D (5 bases). The germline V gene encodes CDR1 SGHTA and CDR2 FQGNSA. CDR3 length: 17 amino acids. V lost 1 base and J 2 bases, leaving 15 bases between the germline ends. CDR3 DNA: TGTGCCAGCAGCTTAGGGTGGGGCCAAGCGCCCTACAATGAGCAGTTCTTC. Residues: CASSLGWGQAPYNEQFF.

V is TRBV11-2 and J is TRBJ2-7; 8 bases are a match to TRBD2. CDR1 is SGHAT and CDR2 is FQNNGV in the germline V gene. The CDR3 totals 14 residues. V shed 5 bases, J shed 6 bases, and the junction held 9 bases outside the gene matches. The CDR3 loop is CASSPPGGRAEQYF. For the CDR3, the DNA is TGTGCCAGCAGCCCCCCGGGGGGGCGCGCCGAGCAGTACTTC.

This clone has a handful of counts. This rearrangement joins TRBV5-4 to TRBJ1-5, with D possibly being TRBD1 (6 bases). From germline, CDR1 is SGHNT and CDR2 YYREEE (reference sequence). There are 14 residues in the CDR3. Trimming pared 4 bases from V and 4 bases from J, leaving 12 bases between. The CDR3: CASSLPGENQPQHF. The CDR3 DNA sequence: TGTGCCAGCAGCCTCCCAGGGGAGAATCAGCCCCAGCATTTT.

This sequence joins TRBV30 and TRBJ1-4; 7 nucleotides agree with TRBD1. After removal of 5 bases from V and 4 bases from J, the junction contained 10 bases not matched to a gene. Germline CDR1 reads GTSNPN; CDR2 reads SVGIG (reference sequence). The CDR3 covers 15 residues. CDR3 coding DNA: TGTGCCTGGGTTGAACCGGGACAGCTTAATGAAAAACTGTTTTTT. It specifies CAWVEPGQLNEKLFF. The complete variable domain, with remaining parts taken from reference TRBV30 and TRBJ1-4, reads SQTIHQWPATLVQPVGSPLSLECTVEGTSNPNLYWYRQAAGRGLQLLFYSVGIGQISSEVPQNLSASRPQDRQFILSSKKLLLSDSGFYLCAWVEPGQLNEKLFFGSGTQLSVL.

This chain uses TRBV11-2 with TRBJ1-2, with TRBD1 as a possible D gene (5 bases). Germline V gene sequence: CDR1 SGHAT, CDR2 FQNNGV. The CDR3 loop spans 13 amino acids. With 1 base removed from V and 5 bases from J, the gap between germline ends came to 8 bases. Here the CDR3 DNA reads TGTGCCAGCAGCTTAGGGACAAGTTATGGCTACACCTTC. This codes for CASSLGTSYGYTF.

The gene calls are TRBV4-2 and TRBJ2-3; D call uncertain. This CDR3 has 13 amino acids. The V end was cut by 0 bases, the J end by 14 bases, with 15 bases between. Germline CDR1 LGHNA, CDR2 YNFKEQ. CDR3 in DNA: TGTGCCAGCAGCCAAGATCTGGAGAGGTCGAGGTATTTT. This gives the protein CASSQDLERSRYF.

The chain joins TRBV5-1 to TRBJ1-1; 7 nucleotides match TRBD1. The length of the CDR3 is 12 residues. Germline V gene data show CDR1 as SGHRS and CDR2 as YFSETQ. V shed 7 bases, J shed 3 bases, and the junction held 3 bases outside the gene matches. CDR3 nucleotides: TGCGCCAGCCGACAGGGATACACTGAAGCTTTCTTT. This sequence encodes CASRQGYTEAFF.

In nucleotides, the CDR3 is TGTGCCAGCAGCCCGTTGGGACTAGGGATCGAGCAGTACTTC. Translation: CASSPLGLGIEQYF. The J gene is TRBJ2-7, the V gene TRBV11-2; 8 nucleotides agree with TRBD2. Germline values: CDR1 SGHAT, CDR2 FQNNGV. J lost 6 bases, V lost 5 bases, and 9 bases had no gene match. This CDR3 has 14 residues.

The V call is TRBV19, the J call TRBJ1-1, with D possibly TRBD1 on 5 matching bases. The CDR3 sequence is 14 residues long. Germline V gives CDR1 LNHDA, CDR2 SQIVND (reference sequence). Trimming left V 4 bases short and J 7 bases short, with 16 bases between. CDR3: CASSTNQRRGEAFF. CDR3 in DNA: TGTGCCAGTAGTACCAACCAACGGAGGGGTGAAGCTTTCTTT.

This clone was counted between two and nine times. CDR3 DNA sequence: TGTGCCAGCAGTGAAGCGGGCGGGGACTACGAGCAGTACTTC. Translating gives CASSEAGGDYEQYF. V gene TRBV6-1 combines with J gene TRBJ2-7, with a possible D match to TRBD2 (6 bases). The CDR3 runs to 14 residues. The V gene lost 0 bases and the J gene lost 3 bases, with 9 bases spanning the gap. Germline V CDR1 and CDR2: MNHNS, SASEGT.

This chain joins TRBV28 and TRBJ1-4; D unresolved. Deletions cut 10 bases from V and 0 bases from J, with 18 bases between. This CDR3 comprises 16 residues. Per germline, CDR1 MDHEN and CDR2 SYDVKM. CDR3 DNA sequence: TGTGCCACCTTCACGAGGTCCCCTGCAACTAATGAAAAACTGTTTTTT. It yields the protein CATFTRSPATNEKLFF.

The chain combines TRBV25-1 with TRBJ1-1; TRBD1 aligns across 8 bases. V was pared by 7 bases and J by 2 bases, with 9 bases of the junction left unmatched. There are 15 residues in the CDR3. Germline V gene data show CDR1 as MGHDK and CDR2 as SYGVNS. CDR3 nucleotides: TGTGCCAGCATTGGGCCAGGGGGCCACAACACTGAAGCTTTCTTT. The encoded protein is CASIGPGGHNTEAFF.

Regarding this clone: One end of the junction does not line up with germline, which may come from a read error. At the DNA level, this CDR3 is encoded by other sequences in the same sample as well. The chain couples TRBV7-9 to TRBJ1-2, with no clear D. CDR3 length: 11 amino acids. The germline V gene has CDR1 SEHNR and CDR2 FQNEAQ (reference sequence). This CDR3 reads CASSLEEKPAF. For the CDR3, the DNA is TGTGCCAGCAGCTTAGAAGAGAAACCCGCCTTC.

V and J are TRBV5-1 and TRBJ1-2; D possibly corresponds to TRBD1 (5 bases). The length of the CDR3 is 14 residues. Germline V gives CDR1 SGHRS, CDR2 YFSETQ. With 5 bases removed from V and 0 bases from J, the gap between germline ends came to 11 bases. The CDR3 nucleotides are TGCGCCAGCAGTCCGACAGAGACTAACTATGGCTACACCTTC. This codes for CASSPTETNYGYTF.

The rearrangement uses TRBV11-2 and TRBJ2-2; no clear D gene. V gave up 4 bases and J gave up 1 base, with 10 bases separating them. Germline assignment: CDR1 SGHAT and CDR2 FQNNGV. CDR3 size: 15 residues. The CDR3, as DNA: TGTGCCAGCAGCTCTCGCAAGCGGAACACCGGGGAGCTGTTTTTT. It yields the protein CASSSRKRNTGELFF.